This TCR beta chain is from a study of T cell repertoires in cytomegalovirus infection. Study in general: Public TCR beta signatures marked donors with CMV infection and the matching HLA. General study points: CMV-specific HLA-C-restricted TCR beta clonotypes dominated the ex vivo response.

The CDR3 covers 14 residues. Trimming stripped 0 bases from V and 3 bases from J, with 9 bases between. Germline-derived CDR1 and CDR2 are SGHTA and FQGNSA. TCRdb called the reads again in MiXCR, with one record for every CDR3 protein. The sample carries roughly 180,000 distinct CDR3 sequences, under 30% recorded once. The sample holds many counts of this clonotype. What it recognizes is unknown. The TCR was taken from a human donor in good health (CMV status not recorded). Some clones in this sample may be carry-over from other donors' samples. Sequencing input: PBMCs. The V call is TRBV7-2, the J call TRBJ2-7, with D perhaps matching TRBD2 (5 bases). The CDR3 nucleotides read TGTGCCAGCAGCTTAGCGCGGGTAAGCTACGAGCAGTACTTC. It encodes CASSLARVSYEQYF.